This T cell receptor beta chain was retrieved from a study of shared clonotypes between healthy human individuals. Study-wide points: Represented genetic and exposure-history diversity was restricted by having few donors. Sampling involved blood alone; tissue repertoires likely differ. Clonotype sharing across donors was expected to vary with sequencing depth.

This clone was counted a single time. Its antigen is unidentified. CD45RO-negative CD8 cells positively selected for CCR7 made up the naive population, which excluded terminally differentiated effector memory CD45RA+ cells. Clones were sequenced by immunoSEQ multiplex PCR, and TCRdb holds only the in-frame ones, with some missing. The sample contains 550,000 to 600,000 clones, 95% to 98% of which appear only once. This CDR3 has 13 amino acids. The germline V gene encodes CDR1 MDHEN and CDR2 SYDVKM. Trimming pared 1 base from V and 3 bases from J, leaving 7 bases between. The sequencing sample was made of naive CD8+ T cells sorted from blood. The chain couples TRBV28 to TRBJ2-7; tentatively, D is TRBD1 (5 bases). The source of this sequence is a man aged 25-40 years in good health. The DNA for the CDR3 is TGTGCCAGCAGTTTATCTGACAGCTACGAGCAGTACTTC. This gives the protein CASSLSDSYEQYF.